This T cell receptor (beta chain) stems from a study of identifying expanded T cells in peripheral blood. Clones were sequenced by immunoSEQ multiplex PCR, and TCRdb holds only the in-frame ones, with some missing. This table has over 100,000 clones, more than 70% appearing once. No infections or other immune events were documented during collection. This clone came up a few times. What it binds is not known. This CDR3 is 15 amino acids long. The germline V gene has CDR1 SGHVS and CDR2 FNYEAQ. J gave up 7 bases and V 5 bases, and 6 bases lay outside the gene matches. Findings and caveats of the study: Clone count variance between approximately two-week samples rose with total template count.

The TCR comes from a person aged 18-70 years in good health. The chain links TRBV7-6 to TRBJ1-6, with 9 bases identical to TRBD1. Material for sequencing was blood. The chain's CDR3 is CASSVTGTGNSPLHF. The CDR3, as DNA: TGTGCCAGCAGCGTTACCGGGACAGGGAATTCACCCCTCCACTTT.